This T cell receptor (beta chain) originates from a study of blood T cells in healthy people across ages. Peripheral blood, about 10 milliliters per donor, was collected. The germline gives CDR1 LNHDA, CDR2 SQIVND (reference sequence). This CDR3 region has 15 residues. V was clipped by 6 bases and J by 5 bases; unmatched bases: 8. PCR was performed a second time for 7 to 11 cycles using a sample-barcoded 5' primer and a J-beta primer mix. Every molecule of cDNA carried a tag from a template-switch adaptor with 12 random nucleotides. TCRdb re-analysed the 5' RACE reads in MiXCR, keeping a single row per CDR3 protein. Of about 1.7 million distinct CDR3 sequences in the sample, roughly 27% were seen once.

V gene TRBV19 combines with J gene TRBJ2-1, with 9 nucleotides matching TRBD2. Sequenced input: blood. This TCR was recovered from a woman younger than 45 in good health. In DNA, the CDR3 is TGTGCCAGTAGCCCCTTAGCGGGAGCCCACAATGAGCAGTTCTTC. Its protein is CASSPLAGAHNEQFF.